This T cell receptor beta chain was recorded in a study of somatic mutations in cytotoxic T cells in rheumatoid arthritis. Trimming took off 1 base at V and 6 bases at J, with 15 bases between the two ends. Germline V gives CDR1 LNHDA, CDR2 SQIVND (reference sequence). CDR3 length: 16 residues. As for this clone: What it binds is not known.

General study points: Of more than 60 patients, under 10 had a largest CD8+ clone that exceeded 20% of CD8+ cells. Measured CD8+ T-cell clonality, a value compared between rheumatoid arthritis patients and age-matched healthy controls, did not differ significantly. In rheumatoid arthritis patients, unlike healthy controls, CD8+ clonality rose with age. In the expanded CD8+ clones, the antigen targets remained unknown.

Sequenced by immunoSEQ multiplex PCR; TCRdb stores in-frame clones only, minus some. Here the sample spans some 7,300 clones, about 75% being singletons. This TCR came from a woman between 55 and 75 years old in good health. The V gene is TRBV19, the J gene TRBJ2-2; perhaps TRBD1 as D (7 bases). Sequences were obtained from CD8+ T cells sorted from blood. CDR3 protein: CASSIGSRGEAGELFF. The CDR3 DNA follows: TGTGCCAGTAGTATAGGATCCAGGGGGGAAGCCGGGGAGCTGTTTTTT.